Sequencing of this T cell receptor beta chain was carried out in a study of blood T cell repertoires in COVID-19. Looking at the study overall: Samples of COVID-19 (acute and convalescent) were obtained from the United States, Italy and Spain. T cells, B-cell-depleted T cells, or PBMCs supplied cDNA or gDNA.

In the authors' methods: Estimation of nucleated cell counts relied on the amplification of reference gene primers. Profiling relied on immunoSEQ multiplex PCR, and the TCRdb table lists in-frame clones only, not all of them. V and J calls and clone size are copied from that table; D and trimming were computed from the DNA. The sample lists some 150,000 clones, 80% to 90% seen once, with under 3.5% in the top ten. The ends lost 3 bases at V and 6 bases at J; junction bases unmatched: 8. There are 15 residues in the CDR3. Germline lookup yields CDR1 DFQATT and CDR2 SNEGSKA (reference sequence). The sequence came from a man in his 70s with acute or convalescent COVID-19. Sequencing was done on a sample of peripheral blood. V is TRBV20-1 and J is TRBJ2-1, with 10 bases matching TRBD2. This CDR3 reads CSASRVAGGPNEQFF. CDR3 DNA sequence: TGCAGTGCTAGTAGGGTAGCGGGAGGCCCCAATGAGCAGTTCTTC.